Reported below is one TCR beta chain. The record originates from a study of blood T cell repertoires in COVID-19. Here immunoSEQ multiplex PCR was the method, and the copy in TCRdb shows in-frame clones only, minus some. The sample consists of some 170,000 clones, roughly 77% of them appearing once. V lost 4 bases, J lost 5 bases, and 17 bases lay in between. Looked up from germline, CDR1 is MNHEY and CDR2 is SMNVEV (reference sequence). The CDR3 is made up of 15 amino acids. The TCR originated in a human donor in a cohort sampled during active COVID-19. This chain connects TRBV27 to TRBJ2-5; D remains ambiguous. The sequencing input was peripheral blood. The CDR3 spells CASSSLVMVGETQYF. The CDR3 coding sequence is TGTGCCAGCAGTTCCCTCGTTATGGTCGGTGAGACCCAGTACTTC.